This TCR beta chain stems from a study of PD-L1 blockade in urothelial cancer. Time point in this sample: peripheral blood 6 weeks after treatment start. With 7 bases removed from V and 4 bases from J, the gap between germline ends came to 12 bases. Germline V gives CDR1 SEHNR, CDR2 FQNEAQ (reference sequence). The CDR3 has 13 residues. Measured with immunoSEQ multiplex PCR; TCRdb has only the in-frame clones, and not every one. The data show under 25,000 clones, around 81% seen once. The clonotype was recovered from a man aged 50 to 60 with urothelial cancer. This chain joins TRBV7-9 and TRBJ2-3; D remains ambiguous. The sequencing here drew on PBMCs, taken around atezolizumab (anti-PD-L1) treatment. CDR3 residues: CASTSQDPDTQYF. In DNA, the CDR3 is TGTGCCAGCACATCCCAGGATCCAGATACGCAGTATTTT.